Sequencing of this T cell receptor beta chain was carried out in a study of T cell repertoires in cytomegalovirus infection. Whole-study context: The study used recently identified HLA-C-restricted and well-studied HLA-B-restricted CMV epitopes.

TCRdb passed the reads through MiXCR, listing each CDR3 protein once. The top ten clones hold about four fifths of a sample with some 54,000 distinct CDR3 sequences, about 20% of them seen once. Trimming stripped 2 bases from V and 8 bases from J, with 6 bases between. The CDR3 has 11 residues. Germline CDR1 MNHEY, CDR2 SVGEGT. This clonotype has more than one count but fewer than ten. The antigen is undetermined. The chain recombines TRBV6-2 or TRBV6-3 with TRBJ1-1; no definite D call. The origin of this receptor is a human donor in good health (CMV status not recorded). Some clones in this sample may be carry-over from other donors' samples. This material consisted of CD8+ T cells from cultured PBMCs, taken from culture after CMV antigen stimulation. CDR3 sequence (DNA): TGTGCCAGCAGTTACACGGCAGAAGCTTTCTTT. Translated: CASSYTAEAFF.